The clone carrying this T cell receptor beta chain was counted between two and nine times. Antigen specificity is unknown. These data are taken from a study of identical twins. Findings and limits, study-wide: Excess low generation probability was seen in twin-shared out-of-frame alpha sequences.

TCRdb itself ran the 5' RACE reads through MiXCR, one entry per CDR3 protein. The table records roughly 700,000 distinct CDR3 sequences, 8.5% to 9.5% of them present only once. These data also featured in a second study, about yellow fever vaccine responses in identical twins.

Material: PBMCs. The clonotype comes from a woman younger than 30 in good health.

This chain's CDR3 is CASNIQGGETQYF. The CDR3 coding sequence is TGTGCCAGCAATATACAGGGGGGAGAGACCCAGTACTTC. The gene calls are TRBV9 and TRBJ2-5; 8 nucleotides align to TRBD1. This CDR3 is 13 amino acids long. Trimming at V came to 6 bases and at J to 4 bases, leaving 5 bases not matched to a gene. CDR1 and CDR2 (germline): SGDLS, YYNGEE.